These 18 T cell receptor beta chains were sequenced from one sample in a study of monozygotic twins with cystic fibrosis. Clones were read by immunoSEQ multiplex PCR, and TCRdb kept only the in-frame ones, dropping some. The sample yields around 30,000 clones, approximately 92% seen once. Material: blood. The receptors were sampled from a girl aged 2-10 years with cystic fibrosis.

CDR3 residues: CASSQGTGPTEAFF. DNA for the CDR3: TGTGCCAGCAGCCAAGGGACAGGGCCCACTGAAGCTTTCTTT. This chain joins TRBV14 and TRBJ1-1, with 8 bases that match TRBD1. The CDR3 length is 14 residues. Germline V lookup: CDR1 SGHDN, CDR2 FVKESK. With V trimmed by 1 base and J by 4 bases, 2 bases remained unmatched.

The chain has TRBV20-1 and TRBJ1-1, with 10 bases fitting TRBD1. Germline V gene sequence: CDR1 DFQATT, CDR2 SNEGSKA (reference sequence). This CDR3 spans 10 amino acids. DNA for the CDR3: TGCAGCTCCCGGGACAGGGGCGCTTTCTTT. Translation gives CSSRDRGAFF.

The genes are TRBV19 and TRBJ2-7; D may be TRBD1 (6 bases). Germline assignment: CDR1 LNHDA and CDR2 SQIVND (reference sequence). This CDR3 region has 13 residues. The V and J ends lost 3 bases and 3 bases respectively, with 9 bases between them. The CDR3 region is CASSIGQFYEQYF. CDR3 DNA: TGTGCCAGTAGTATCGGACAGTTCTACGAGCAGTACTTC. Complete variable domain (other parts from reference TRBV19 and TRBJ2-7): DGGITQSPKYLFRKEGQNVTLSCEQNLNHDAMYWYRQDPGQGLRLIYYSQIVNDFQKGDIAEGYSVSREKKESFPLTVTSAQKNPTAFYLCASSIGQFYEQYFGPGTRLTVT.

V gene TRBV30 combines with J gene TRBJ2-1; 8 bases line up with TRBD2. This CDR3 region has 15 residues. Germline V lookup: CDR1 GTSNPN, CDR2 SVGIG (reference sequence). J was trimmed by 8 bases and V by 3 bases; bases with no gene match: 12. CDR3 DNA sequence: TGTGCCTGGAGCTTAGCGGGGACTCGGGGGGATGAGCAGTTCTTC. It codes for CAWSLAGTRGDEQFF.

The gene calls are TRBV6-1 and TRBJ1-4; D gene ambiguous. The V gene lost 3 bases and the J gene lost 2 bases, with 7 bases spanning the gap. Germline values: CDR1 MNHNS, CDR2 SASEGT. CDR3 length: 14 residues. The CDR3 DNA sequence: TGTGCCAGCAGTGAGCAAGGGACTAATGAAAAACTGTTTTTT. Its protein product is CASSEQGTNEKLFF.

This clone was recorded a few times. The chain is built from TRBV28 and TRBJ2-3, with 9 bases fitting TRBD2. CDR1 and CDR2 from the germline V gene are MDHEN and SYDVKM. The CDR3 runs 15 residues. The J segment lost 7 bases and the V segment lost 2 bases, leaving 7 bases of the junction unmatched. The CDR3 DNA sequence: TGTGCCAGCAGTTTAGGCGGGAGGGCCCGGCATACGCAGTATTTT. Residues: CASSLGGRARHTQYF.

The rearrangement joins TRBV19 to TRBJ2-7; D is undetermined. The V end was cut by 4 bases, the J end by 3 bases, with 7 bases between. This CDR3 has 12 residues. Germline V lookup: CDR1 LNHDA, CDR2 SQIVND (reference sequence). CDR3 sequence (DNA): TGTGCCAGTAGTAGAGACTTCTACGAGCAGTACTTC. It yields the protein CASSRDFYEQYF.

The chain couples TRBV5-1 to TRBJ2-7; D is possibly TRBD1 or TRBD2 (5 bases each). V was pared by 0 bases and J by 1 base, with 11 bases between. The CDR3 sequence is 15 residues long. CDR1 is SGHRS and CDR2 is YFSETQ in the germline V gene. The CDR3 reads CASSLAVGASYEQYF. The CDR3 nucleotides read TGCGCCAGCAGCTTGGCCGTCGGGGCGTCCTACGAGCAGTACTTC.

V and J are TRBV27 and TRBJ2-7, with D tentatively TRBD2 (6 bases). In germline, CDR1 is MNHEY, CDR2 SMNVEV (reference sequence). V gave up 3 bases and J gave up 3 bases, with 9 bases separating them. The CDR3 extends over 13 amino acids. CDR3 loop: CASSLGLSYEQYF. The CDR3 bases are TGTGCCAGCAGTTTGGGACTTAGCTACGAGCAGTACTTC.

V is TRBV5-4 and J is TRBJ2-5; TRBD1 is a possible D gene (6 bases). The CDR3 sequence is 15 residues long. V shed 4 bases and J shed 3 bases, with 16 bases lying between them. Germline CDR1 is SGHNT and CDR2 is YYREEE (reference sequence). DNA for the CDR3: TGTGCCAGCAGCGGTCGGACAGATCTAAAAGAGACCCAGTACTTC. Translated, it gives CASSGRTDLKETQYF.

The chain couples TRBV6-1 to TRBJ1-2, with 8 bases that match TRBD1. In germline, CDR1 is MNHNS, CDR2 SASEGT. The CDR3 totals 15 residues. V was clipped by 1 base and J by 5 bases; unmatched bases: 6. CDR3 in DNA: TGTGCCAGCAGTGAAGATACCGGGACAGGATATGGCTACACCTTC. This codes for CASSEDTGTGYGYTF.

The CDR3 loop reads CASKRGGSNEQFF. CDR3 nucleotides: TGTGCCAGTAAAAGGGGGGGAAGCAATGAGCAGTTCTTC. This rearrangement joins TRBV19 to TRBJ2-1, with TRBD2 as a possible D gene (7 bases). CDR3 length: 13 residues. The V and J ends lost 7 bases and 6 bases respectively, with 13 bases between them. CDR1 is LNHDA, CDR2 SQIVND, per germline (reference sequence).

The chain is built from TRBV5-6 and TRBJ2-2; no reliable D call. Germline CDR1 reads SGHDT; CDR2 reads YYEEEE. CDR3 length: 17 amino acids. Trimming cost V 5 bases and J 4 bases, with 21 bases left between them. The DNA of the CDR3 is TGTGCCAGCAGAACAAGATTGAAAGGTCCCTTCACCGGGGAGCTGTTTTTT. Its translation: CASRTRLKGPFTGELFF.

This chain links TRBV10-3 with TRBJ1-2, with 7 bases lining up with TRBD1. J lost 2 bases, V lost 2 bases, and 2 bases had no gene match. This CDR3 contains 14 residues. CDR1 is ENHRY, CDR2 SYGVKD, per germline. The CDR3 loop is CAISEGTENYGYTF. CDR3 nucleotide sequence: TGTGCCATCAGTGAGGGGACAGAAAACTATGGCTACACCTTC.

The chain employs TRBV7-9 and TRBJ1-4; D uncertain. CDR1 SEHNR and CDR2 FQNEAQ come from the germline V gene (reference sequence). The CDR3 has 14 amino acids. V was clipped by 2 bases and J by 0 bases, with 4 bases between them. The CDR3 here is CASSLISTNEKLFF. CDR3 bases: TGTGCCAGCAGCTTAATCTCAACTAATGAAAAACTGTTTTTT.

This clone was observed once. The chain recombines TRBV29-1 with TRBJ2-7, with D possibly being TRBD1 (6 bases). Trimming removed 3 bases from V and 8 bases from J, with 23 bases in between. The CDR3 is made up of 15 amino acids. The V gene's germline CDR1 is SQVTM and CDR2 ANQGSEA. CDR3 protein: CSVEDSAFNLAKQYF. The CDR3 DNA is TGCAGCGTTGAGGACAGCGCGTTCAATTTAGCGAAGCAGTACTTC.

CDR3 DNA: TGTGCCAGCAGCTTAGGGGTCACAGGGGGCGAGCAGTACTTC. Encoded protein: CASSLGVTGGEQYF. The rearrangement links TRBV7-2 to TRBJ2-7; 8 bases fit TRBD1. Germline loops: CDR1 SGHTA, CDR2 FQGNSA. V gave up 1 base and J gave up 6 bases; unmatched junction bases: 5. The CDR3 spans 14 residues. Full variable domain (remainder filled in from reference TRBV7-2 and TRBJ2-7): GAGVSQSPSNKVTEKGKDVELRCDPISGHTALYWYRQSLGQGLEFLIYFQGNSAPDKSGLPSDRFSAERTGGSVSTLTIQRTQQEDSAVYLCASSLGVTGGEQYFGPGTRLTVT.

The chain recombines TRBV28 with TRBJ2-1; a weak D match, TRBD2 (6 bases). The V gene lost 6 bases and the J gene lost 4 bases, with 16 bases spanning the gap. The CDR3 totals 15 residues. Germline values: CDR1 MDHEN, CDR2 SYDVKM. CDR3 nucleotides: TGTGCCAGCAGCCCCCCCGAGGGAGGTTACAATGAGCAGTTCTTC. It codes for CASSPPEGGYNEQFF.